This entry lists 32 T cell receptor beta chains sequenced from one sample in a study of Ad26.COV2.S vaccination and SARS-CoV-2 variants. Indicated treatment: roughly 18 received Ad26.COV2.S at low or high dose, single or two shots; several received placebo; per-sample allocation not given. The samples date from day 63 after the first vaccine or placebo injection. Using immunoSEQ multiplex PCR, the repertoire was profiled, and TCRdb retains in-frame clones only, with some absent. Found here are hundreds of thousands of clones, about nine tenths of them singletons; the top ten hold 6.4%. Sequenced material: peripheral blood, taken in a trial of Ad26.COV2.S vaccine versus placebo. Receptor source: a person between 18 and 65 years old who received the Ad26.COV2.S COVID-19 vaccine or a placebo.

The V and J genes are TRBV3-1 (or the pseudogene TRBV3-2) and TRBJ2-5; D is possibly TRBD2 (5 bases). Trimming took 0 bases from V and 4 from J, leaving 12 bases between them. Germline V gene data show CDR1 as LGHDT and CDR2 as YNNKEL (reference sequence). CDR3 length: 15 amino acids. CDR3 residues: CASSQDRLSGETQYF. The CDR3 DNA reads TGTGCCAGCAGCCAAGATCGACTGAGCGGAGAGACCCAGTACTTC.

This clone came up once. The chain joins TRBV27 to TRBJ2-7, with no clear D. V lost 7 bases, J lost 0 bases, and 4 bases lay in between. In germline, CDR1 is MNHEY, CDR2 SMNVEV (reference sequence). The CDR3 extends over 11 amino acids. CDR3 sequence (DNA): TGTGCCAGCAAGAGCTCCTACGAGCAGTACTTC. It specifies CASKSSYEQYF.

The V and J genes are TRBV7-9 and TRBJ2-7, with TRBD1 matching over 7 bases. CDR1 is SEHNR, CDR2 FQNEAQ, per germline (reference sequence). The V and J ends lost 5 bases and 1 base, in that order; junction bases with no gene match: 11. The CDR3 totals 16 residues. The CDR3 here is CASSKVRDRLSYEQYF. The CDR3 DNA reads as TGTGCCAGCAGCAAAGTCCGGGACAGACTATCCTACGAGCAGTACTTC.

The rearrangement joins TRBV5-6 to TRBJ2-2; 7 positions agree with TRBD1. The J segment lost 2 bases and the V segment lost 1 base, leaving 5 bases of the junction unmatched. The CDR3 is made up of 16 amino acids. Germline values: CDR1 SGHDT, CDR2 YYEEEE. CDR3 in amino acids: CASSLLGQTNTGELFF. The CDR3 DNA sequence: TGTGCCAGCAGCTTGCTGGGACAGACAAACACCGGGGAGCTGTTTTTT.

The chain is built from TRBV4-1 and TRBJ1-5, with D perhaps TRBD1 (6 bases). The germline V gene has CDR1 MGHRA and CDR2 YSYEKL. V lost 1 base to trimming and J lost 5 bases, with 12 bases between them. CDR3 size: 15 residues. CDR3: CASSQADRRDQPQHF. The CDR3 DNA follows: TGCGCCAGCAGCCAAGCGGACAGAAGGGATCAGCCCCAGCATTTT.

V gene TRBV6-6 combines with J gene TRBJ1-4; D ambiguous. This CDR3 region has 14 residues. The ends were cut back, 5 bases at V and 7 bases at J, with 14 bases in the middle. Germline V CDR1 and CDR2: MNHNY, SVGAGI (reference sequence). As DNA, the CDR3 is TGTGCCAGCAGTACCAACGGGGTGGGTGAAAAACTGTTTTTT. Residues: CASSTNGVGEKLFF.

The CDR3 nucleotides are TGTGCCAGCAGCTATAGCGGGAGGGTCTACAATGAGCAGTTCTTC. Translating gives CASSYSGRVYNEQFF. This chain connects TRBV7-9 to TRBJ2-1, with 11 nucleotides matching TRBD2. The J segment lost 3 bases and the V segment lost 4 bases, leaving 2 bases of the junction unmatched. This CDR3 has 15 amino acids. The germline gives CDR1 SEHNR, CDR2 FQNEAQ (reference sequence).

In the case of this clone: Other DNA sequences from this sample encode an identical CDR3 as well. In DNA form, the CDR3 reads TGTGCCAGCAGAGGGACAGGGAGCTCCTACAATGAGCAGTTCTTC. Translated: CASRGTGSSYNEQFF. The chain carries TRBV6-5 and TRBJ2-1; 9 nucleotides match TRBD1. J gave up 0 bases and V 6 bases, and 3 bases lay outside the gene matches. This CDR3 contains 15 residues. Germline V gives CDR1 MNHEY, CDR2 SVGAGI.

This clone has a single count. The chain carries TRBV6-5 and TRBJ2-7; D gene ambiguous. V lost 0 bases to trimming and J lost 3 bases, with 9 bases between them. Germline V gives CDR1 MNHEY, CDR2 SVGAGI. There are 14 residues in the CDR3. The chain's CDR3 is CASSYSTLSYEQYF. As DNA, the CDR3 is TGTGCCAGCAGTTACTCGACTCTAAGCTACGAGCAGTACTTC.

Only one count was recorded for this clone. J is TRBJ1-2 and V is TRBV10-3; D remains ambiguous. Trimming removed 8 bases from V and 3 bases from J, with 10 bases in between. The germline gives CDR1 ENHRY, CDR2 SYGVKD. This CDR3 contains 12 residues. CDR3 in amino acids: CAILSADYGYTF. In DNA form, the CDR3 reads TGTGCCATCTTGTCGGCAGACTATGGCTACACCTTC.

The chain uses TRBV3-1 (or the pseudogene TRBV3-2) and TRBJ1-5; D is uncertain. The V and J ends lost 4 bases and 7 bases respectively, with 8 bases between them. From germline, CDR1 is LGHDT and CDR2 YNNKEL (reference sequence). This CDR3 contains 12 residues. The CDR3 coding sequence is TGTGCCAGCAGCCTGAACCAACAGCCCCAGCATTTT. It is translated as CASSLNQQPQHF.

J is TRBJ2-7 and V is TRBV28; D remains ambiguous. Germline V gives CDR1 MDHEN, CDR2 SYDVKM. Trimming removed 2 bases at V and 6 bases at J, with 17 bases between. This CDR3 is 15 amino acids long. In nucleotides, the CDR3 is TGTGCCAGCAGTTTAGCGCTCCGGGCAGGAACCGAGCAGTACTTC. Residues: CASSLALRAGTEQYF.

This chain uses TRBV12-3 or TRBV12-4 with TRBJ1-2; TRBD1 is a possible D gene (6 bases). The CDR3 runs 12 residues. V dropped 5 bases and J dropped 7 bases, with 11 bases sitting between them. CDR3 protein: CASSRGIGGYTF. The CDR3 DNA follows: TGTGCCAGCAGTAGGGGGATAGGTGGCTACACCTTC.

This sequence joins TRBV10-3 and TRBJ1-5; 9 bases map to TRBD1. V shed 8 bases, J shed 7 bases, and the junction held 9 bases outside the gene matches. CDR3 length equals 14 residues. Germline V gene sequence: CDR1 ENHRY, CDR2 SYGVKD. The CDR3 reads CAIGTGPSGQPQHF. The CDR3 DNA reads as TGTGCCATCGGGACAGGGCCGTCCGGGCAGCCCCAGCATTTT.

For this clone: In the same sample, other DNA sequences code for this CDR3. The chain couples TRBV18 to TRBJ2-5; D not resolved. V lost 3 bases and J lost 2, with 1 base in between. Germline CDR1 KGHSH, CDR2 LQKENI. The CDR3 is 11 amino acids. CDR3 nucleotides: TGTGCCAGCTCACCTCAAGAGACCCAGTACTTC. This encodes CASSPQETQYF.

The chain links TRBV15 to TRBJ2-7; D ambiguous. The CDR3 length is 13 residues. V lost 0 bases to trimming and J lost 5 bases, with 8 bases between them. CDR1 and CDR2 from the germline V gene are LNHNV and YYDKDF (reference sequence). CDR3 loop: CATSRDRPDEQYF. The DNA for the CDR3 is TGTGCCACCAGCAGAGATAGGCCGGACGAGCAGTACTTC.

This clone was counted ten times or more. The junction shows a germline mismatch at one end, possibly a read error. The chain is built from TRBV19 and TRBJ1-1, with TRBD1 matching 11 bases. CDR3 length: 16 residues. Germline V gene lookup returns CDR1 LNHDA and CDR2 SQIVND (reference sequence). The CDR3 protein is CASSPGQGAIDPGWIF. CDR3 DNA sequence: TGTGCCAGTAGCCCAGGACAGGGGGCAATAGATCCTGGGTGGATCTTT.

The chain uses TRBV19 and TRBJ1-5, with 8 bases that match TRBD1. The CDR3 is 17 amino acids. In germline, CDR1 is LNHDA, CDR2 SQIVND (reference sequence). V trimming: 7 bases; J trimming: 5 bases; junction bases outside the gene matches: 16. This CDR3 is CASTFHPRDRGYQPQHF. The CDR3 DNA sequence: TGTGCCAGTACCTTCCACCCTCGAGACAGGGGCTATCAGCCCCAGCATTTT. Together with reference TRBV19 and TRBJ1-5, the CDR3 gives the full variable domain: DGGITQSPKYLFRKEGQNVTLSCEQNLNHDAMYWYRQDPGQGLRLIYYSQIVNDFQKGDIAEGYSVSREKKESFPLTVTSAQKNPTAFYLCASTFHPRDRGYQPQHFGDGTRLSIL.

This clone occurred once. V and J are TRBV4-2 and TRBJ2-7; unclear D gene. CDR1 and CDR2 from the germline V gene are LGHNA and YNFKEQ. The ends were cut back, 6 bases at V and 0 bases at J, with 3 bases in the middle. The CDR3 covers 11 residues. The CDR3 loop reads CASRDSYEQYF. The CDR3 nucleotides read TGTGCCAGCAGGGACTCCTACGAGCAGTACTTC.

The CDR3 bases are TGCGCCAGCAGCCAAGGACTAGGGGGCACAGATACGCAGTATTTT. It is translated as CASSQGLGGTDTQYF. The chain combines TRBV4-1 with TRBJ2-3; the D gene is possibly TRBD2 (6 bases). The V gene's germline CDR1 is MGHRA and CDR2 YSYEKL. The V gene lost 1 base and the J gene lost 1 base, with 9 bases spanning the gap. This CDR3 region has 15 residues.

The chain recombines TRBV28 with TRBJ2-5; D might be TRBD1 or TRBD2, each matching 5 bases. Germline V gene data show CDR1 as MDHEN and CDR2 as SYDVKM. The CDR3 runs 14 residues. V lost 4 bases, J lost 5 bases, and 14 bases lay in between. DNA of the CDR3: TGTGCCAGCAGTTCCCCAGGGAGAGTGGAGACCCAGTACTTC. Translation: CASSSPGRVETQYF.

V gene TRBV28 combines with J gene TRBJ1-5; tentatively, D is TRBD1 (6 bases). CDR1 and CDR2 from the germline V gene are MDHEN and SYDVKM. Trimming cost V 5 bases and J 2 bases, with 13 bases left between them. The CDR3 consists of 15 residues. This chain's CDR3 is CASSDGQPGNQPQHF. In nucleotides, the CDR3 is TGTGCCAGCAGTGATGGACAGCCCGGCAATCAGCCCCAGCATTTT.

The chain employs TRBV6-6 and TRBJ2-1; D ambiguous. V shed 6 bases and J shed 0 bases, with 12 bases lying between them. Germline-derived CDR1 and CDR2 are MNHNY and SVGAGI (reference sequence). The CDR3 has 15 amino acids. CDR3: CASRWPSSSYNEQFF. Here the CDR3 DNA reads TGTGCCAGCAGGTGGCCGTCGAGCTCCTACAATGAGCAGTTCTTC.

The genes are TRBV7-3 and TRBJ2-1; a weak D match, TRBD2 (7 bases). The germline CDR1 and CDR2 sequences are SGHTA and FQGTGA. Trimming removed 4 bases from V and 3 bases from J, with 16 bases in between. The CDR3 spans 16 residues. In nucleotides, the CDR3 is TGTGCCAGCAGCTCCCCGGGGGGCTATTTCTACAATGAGCAGTTCTTC. It yields the protein CASSSPGGYFYNEQFF.

The rearrangement links TRBV4-3 to TRBJ2-6; 9 bases line up with TRBD1. CDR3 length: 16 amino acids. The J segment lost 3 bases and the V segment lost 5 bases, leaving 5 bases of the junction unmatched. The germline CDR1 and CDR2 sequences are LGHNA and YSLEER. CDR3 sequence: CASSFGQGSGANVLTF. Here the CDR3 DNA reads TGCGCCAGCAGCTTTGGACAGGGGAGTGGGGCCAACGTCCTGACTTTC.

The CDR3 sequence is CASSLGTGGYTGELFF. The CDR3 coding sequence is TGTGCCAGCAGCTTAGGGACGGGAGGGTACACCGGGGAGCTGTTTTTT. This sequence joins TRBV7-3 and TRBJ2-2, with TRBD2 matching 8 bases. This CDR3 is built from 16 residues. From germline, CDR1 is SGHTA and CDR2 FQGTGA. Germline trimming cut 2 bases from V and 3 bases from J; bases unmatched to any gene: 5.

The chain employs TRBV7-3 and TRBJ1-2; a possible D gene is TRBD1 (6 bases). Trimming pared 5 bases from V and 0 bases from J, leaving 13 bases between. CDR3 length: 15 residues. Germline CDR1 reads SGHTA; CDR2 reads FQGTGA. The CDR3 region is CASSPGQSSNYGYTF. In DNA, the CDR3 is TGTGCCAGCAGCCCCGGACAGAGTTCTAACTATGGCTACACCTTC.

The rearrangement uses TRBV27 and TRBJ1-1, with TRBD1 matching over 7 bases. Germline lookup yields CDR1 MNHEY and CDR2 SMNVEV (reference sequence). The CDR3 length is 14 residues. Trimming cost V 5 bases and J 3 bases; bases outside gene matches: 6. The CDR3 DNA is TGTGCCAGCAGTCCGGACAGGATCTACACTGAAGCTTTCTTT. This translates into CASSPDRIYTEAFF.

This sequence joins TRBV12-3 or TRBV12-4 and TRBJ2-5; TRBD2 might be the D (5 bases). V was shortened by 3 bases and J by 5 bases, with 10 bases between the two germline ends. The CDR3 has 13 amino acids. The chain's CDR3 is CASSLGVSETQYF. The CDR3 region has the DNA TGTGCCAGCAGTTTGGGAGTTTCGGAGACCCAGTACTTC.

The chain uses TRBV4-1 and TRBJ2-3, with 14 bases aligning to TRBD2. Germline lookup yields CDR1 MGHRA and CDR2 YSYEKL. V was clipped by 10 bases and J by 6 bases; unmatched bases: 18. The CDR3 totals 18 residues. The CDR3 sequence is CATSGLAGASSMTDTQYF. The DNA of the CDR3 is TGCGCCACTTCGGGACTAGCGGGAGCCTCATCTATGACGGATACGCAGTATTTT.

The chain is built from TRBV27 and TRBJ2-1, with D perhaps TRBD2 (7 bases). The germline V and J ends were trimmed by 3 bases and 2 bases, with 17 bases remaining between them. The CDR3 is 17 amino acids. In germline, CDR1 is MNHEY, CDR2 SMNVEV (reference sequence). CDR3 sequence (DNA): TGTGCCAGCAGTTTTAGTCGGGGGGCTCACCCCTACAATGAGCAGTTCTTC. Translation gives CASSFSRGAHPYNEQFF.

The table lists this clone with a count of one. The V and J genes are TRBV5-1 and TRBJ1-2; the D is unclear. This CDR3 region has 16 residues. Trimming removed 2 bases at V and 6 bases at J, with 20 bases between. Looked up from germline, CDR1 is SGHRS and CDR2 is YFSETQ. The CDR3 region has the DNA TGCGCCAGCAGCTTAGACCCTGGTGAGGGCGTGAATGGCTACACCTTC. As protein: CASSLDPGEGVNGYTF.